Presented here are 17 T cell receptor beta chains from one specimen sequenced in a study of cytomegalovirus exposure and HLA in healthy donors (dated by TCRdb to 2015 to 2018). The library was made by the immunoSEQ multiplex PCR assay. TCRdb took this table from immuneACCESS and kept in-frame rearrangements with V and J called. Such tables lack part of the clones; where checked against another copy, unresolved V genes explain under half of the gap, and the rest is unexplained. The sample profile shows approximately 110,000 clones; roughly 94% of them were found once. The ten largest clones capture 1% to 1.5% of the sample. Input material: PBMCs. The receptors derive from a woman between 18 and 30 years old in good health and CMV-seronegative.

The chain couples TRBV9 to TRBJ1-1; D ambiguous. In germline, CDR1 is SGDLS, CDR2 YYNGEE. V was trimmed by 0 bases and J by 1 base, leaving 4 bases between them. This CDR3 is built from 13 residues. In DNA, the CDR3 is TGTGCCAGCAGCGTAGACACGAACACTGAAGCTTTCTTT. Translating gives CASSVDTNTEAFF. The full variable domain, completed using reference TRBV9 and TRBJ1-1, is DSGVTQTPKHLITATGQRVTLRCSPRSGDLSVYWYQQSLDQGLQFLIQYYNGEERAKGNILERFSAQQFPDLHSELNLSSLELGDSALYFCASSVDTNTEAFFGQGTRLTVV.

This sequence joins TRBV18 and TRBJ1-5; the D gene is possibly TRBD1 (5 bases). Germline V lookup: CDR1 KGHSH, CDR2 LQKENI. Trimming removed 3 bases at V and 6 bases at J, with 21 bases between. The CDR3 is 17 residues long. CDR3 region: CASSPGQGGTVGQPQHF. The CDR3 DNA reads TGTGCCAGCTCACCGGGGCAGGGAGGAACGGTCGGTCAGCCCCAGCATTTT.

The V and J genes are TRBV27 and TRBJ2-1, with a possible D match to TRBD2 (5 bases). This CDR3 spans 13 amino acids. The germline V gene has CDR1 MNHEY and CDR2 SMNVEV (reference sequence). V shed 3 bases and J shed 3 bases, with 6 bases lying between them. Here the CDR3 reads CASSFGLYNEQFF. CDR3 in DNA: TGTGCCAGCAGTTTCGGACTCTACAATGAGCAGTTCTTC.

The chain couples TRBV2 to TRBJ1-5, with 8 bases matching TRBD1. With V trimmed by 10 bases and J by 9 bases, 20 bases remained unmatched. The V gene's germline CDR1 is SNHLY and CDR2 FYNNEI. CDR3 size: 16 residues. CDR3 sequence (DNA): TGTGCCACGACAGACCCTTTTACAGGGGGAGAGGGGCCCCAGCATTTT. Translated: CATTDPFTGGEGPQHF.

The DNA for the CDR3 is TGCGCCAGCAGCTTGGGGACAGATGGCTACACCTTC. Protein sequence: CASSLGTDGYTF. The rearrangement links TRBV5-1 to TRBJ1-2, with D possibly TRBD1 on 6 matching bases. The length of the CDR3 is 12 residues. Germline V gene data show CDR1 as SGHRS and CDR2 as YFSETQ. V was clipped by 0 bases and J by 6 bases, with 6 bases between them.

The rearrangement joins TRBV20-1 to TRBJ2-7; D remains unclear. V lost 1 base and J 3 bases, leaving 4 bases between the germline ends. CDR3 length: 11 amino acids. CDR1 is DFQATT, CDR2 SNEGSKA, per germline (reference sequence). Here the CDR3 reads CSARGHYEQYF. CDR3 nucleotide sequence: TGCAGTGCTAGAGGACACTACGAGCAGTACTTC.

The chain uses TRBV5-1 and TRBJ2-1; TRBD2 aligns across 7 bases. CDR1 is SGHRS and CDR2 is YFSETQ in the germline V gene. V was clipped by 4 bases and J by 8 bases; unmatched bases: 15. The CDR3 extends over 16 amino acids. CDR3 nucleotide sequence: TGCGCCAGCAGCATACAACCGGGAGGTGGGAGCGATGAGCAGTTCTTC. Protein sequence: CASSIQPGGGSDEQFF.

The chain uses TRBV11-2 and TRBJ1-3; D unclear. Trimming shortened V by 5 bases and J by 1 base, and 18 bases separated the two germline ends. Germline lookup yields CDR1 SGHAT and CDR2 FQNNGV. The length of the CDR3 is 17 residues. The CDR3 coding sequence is TGTGCCAGCAGCCTCTTACCTGCGGTGTCGTCTGGAAACACCATATATTTT. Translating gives CASSLLPAVSSGNTIYF.

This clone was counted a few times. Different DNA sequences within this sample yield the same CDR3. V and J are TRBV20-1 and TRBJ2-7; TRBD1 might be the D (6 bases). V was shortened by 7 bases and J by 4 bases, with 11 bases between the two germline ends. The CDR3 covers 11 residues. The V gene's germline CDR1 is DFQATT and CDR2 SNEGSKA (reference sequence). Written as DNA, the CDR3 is TGCAGTGTTCCCAGGGGATACGAGCAGTACTTC. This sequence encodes CSVPRGYEQYF.

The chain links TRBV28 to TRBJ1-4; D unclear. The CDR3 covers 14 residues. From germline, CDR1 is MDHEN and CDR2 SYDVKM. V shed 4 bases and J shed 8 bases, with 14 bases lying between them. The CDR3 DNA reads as TGTGCCAGCAGTTACCCAGACCGAGGCGAAAAACTGTTTTTT. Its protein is CASSYPDRGEKLFF.

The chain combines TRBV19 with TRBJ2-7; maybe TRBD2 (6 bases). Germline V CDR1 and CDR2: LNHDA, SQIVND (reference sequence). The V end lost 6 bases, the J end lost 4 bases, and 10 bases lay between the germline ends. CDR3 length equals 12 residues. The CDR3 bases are TGTGCCAGTAGCCATGCGGGATACGAGCAGTACTTC. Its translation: CASSHAGYEQYF.

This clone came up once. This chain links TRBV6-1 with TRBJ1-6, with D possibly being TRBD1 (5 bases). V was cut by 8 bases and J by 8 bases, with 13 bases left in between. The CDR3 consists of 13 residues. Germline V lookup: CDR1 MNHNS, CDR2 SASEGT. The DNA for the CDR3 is TGTGCCAGCGGGACTCGGGTCGATTCACCCCTCCACTTT. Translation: CASGTRVDSPLHF.

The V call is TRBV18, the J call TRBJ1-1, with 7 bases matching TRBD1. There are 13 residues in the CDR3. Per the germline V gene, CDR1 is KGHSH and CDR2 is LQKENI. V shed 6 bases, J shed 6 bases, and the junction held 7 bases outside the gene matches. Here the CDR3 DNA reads TGTGCCAGCTCTAAGACAGGGTCGGCTGAAGCTTTCTTT. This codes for CASSKTGSAEAFF.

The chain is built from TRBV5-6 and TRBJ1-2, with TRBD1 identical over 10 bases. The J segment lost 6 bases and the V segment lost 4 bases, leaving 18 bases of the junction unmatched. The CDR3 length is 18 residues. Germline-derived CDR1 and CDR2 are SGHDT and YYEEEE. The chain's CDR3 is CASSPGPGQGWSGNGYTF. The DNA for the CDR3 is TGTGCCAGCAGCCCGGGGCCGGGACAGGGGTGGTCAGGAAATGGCTACACCTTC.

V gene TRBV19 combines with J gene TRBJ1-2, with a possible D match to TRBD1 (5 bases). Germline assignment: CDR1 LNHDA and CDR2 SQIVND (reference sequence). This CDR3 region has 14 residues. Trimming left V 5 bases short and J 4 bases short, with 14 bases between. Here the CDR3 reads CASSSMTASYGYTF. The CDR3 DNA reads TGTGCCAGTAGTTCTATGACAGCCAGCTATGGCTACACCTTC.

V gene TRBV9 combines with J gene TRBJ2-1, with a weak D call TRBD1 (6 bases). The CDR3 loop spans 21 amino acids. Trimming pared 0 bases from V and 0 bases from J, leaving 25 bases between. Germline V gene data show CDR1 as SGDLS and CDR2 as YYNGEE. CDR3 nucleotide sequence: TGTGCCAGCAGCGTAGAAGGGGCAGGGTTAAGGGGGATGAGCTCCTACAATGAGCAGTTCTTC. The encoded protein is CASSVEGAGLRGMSSYNEQFF.

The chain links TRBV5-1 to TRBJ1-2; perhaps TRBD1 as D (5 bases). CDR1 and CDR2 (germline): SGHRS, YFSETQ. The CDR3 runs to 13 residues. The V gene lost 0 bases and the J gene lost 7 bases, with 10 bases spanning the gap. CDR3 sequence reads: CASSLEGMRGYTF. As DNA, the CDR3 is TGCGCCAGCAGCTTGGAGGGGATGCGTGGCTACACCTTC. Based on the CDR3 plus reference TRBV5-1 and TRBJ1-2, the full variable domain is KAGVTQTPRYLIKTRGQQVTLSCSPISGHRSVSWYQQTPGQGLQFLFEYFSETQRNKGNFPGRFSGRQFSNSRSEMNVSTLELGDSALYLCASSLEGMRGYTFGSGTRLTVV.